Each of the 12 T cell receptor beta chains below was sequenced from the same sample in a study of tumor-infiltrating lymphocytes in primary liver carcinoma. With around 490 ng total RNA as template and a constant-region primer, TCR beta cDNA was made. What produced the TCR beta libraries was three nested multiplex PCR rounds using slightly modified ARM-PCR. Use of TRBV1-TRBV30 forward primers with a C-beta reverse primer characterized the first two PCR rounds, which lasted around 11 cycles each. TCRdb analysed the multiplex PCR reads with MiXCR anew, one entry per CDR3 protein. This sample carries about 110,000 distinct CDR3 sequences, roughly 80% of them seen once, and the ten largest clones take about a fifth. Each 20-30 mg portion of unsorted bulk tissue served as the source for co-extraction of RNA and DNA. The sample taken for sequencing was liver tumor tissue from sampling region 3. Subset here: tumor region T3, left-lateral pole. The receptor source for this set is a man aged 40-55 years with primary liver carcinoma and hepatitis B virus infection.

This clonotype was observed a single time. The CDR3 nucleotides read TGCGCCAGCAGAGTAGCAGAGTATGTGGGCGATGAGCAGTTCTTC. It codes for CASRVAEYVGDEQFF. The chain joins TRBV5-1 to TRBJ2-1; no firm D call. The ends were cut back, 5 bases at V and 8 bases at J, with 20 bases in the middle. Germline CDR1 SGHRS, CDR2 YFSETQ. The length of the CDR3 is 15 residues.

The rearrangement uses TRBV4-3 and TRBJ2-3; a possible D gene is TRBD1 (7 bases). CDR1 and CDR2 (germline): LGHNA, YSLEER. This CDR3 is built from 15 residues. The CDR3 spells CTSSRRQGGTHTQYF. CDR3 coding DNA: TGCACTAGCAGCCGCCGACAGGGTGGGACACATACGCAGTATTTT.

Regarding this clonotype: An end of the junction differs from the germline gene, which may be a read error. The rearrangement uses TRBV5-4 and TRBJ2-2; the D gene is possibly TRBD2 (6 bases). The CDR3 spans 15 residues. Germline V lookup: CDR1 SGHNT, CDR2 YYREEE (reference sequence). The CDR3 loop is CASSSTRANTGELFF. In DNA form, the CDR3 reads TGTGCTAGCAGCTCGACTAGAGCGAACACCGGGGAACTGTTTTTT.

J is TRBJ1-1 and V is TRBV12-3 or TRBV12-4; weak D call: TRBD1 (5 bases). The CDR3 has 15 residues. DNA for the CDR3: TGTGTCATCAGTTTGGGTGGGGCGCTTGGCACTGAAGCTTTCTTT. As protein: CVISLGGALGTEAFF.

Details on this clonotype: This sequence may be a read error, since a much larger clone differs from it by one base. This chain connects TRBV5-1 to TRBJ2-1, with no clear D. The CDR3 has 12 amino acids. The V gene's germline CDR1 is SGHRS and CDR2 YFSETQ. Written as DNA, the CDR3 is TGCGCCAGCATCTTGAACCTAAATGAGCAGTTCTTC. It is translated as CASILNLNEQFF.

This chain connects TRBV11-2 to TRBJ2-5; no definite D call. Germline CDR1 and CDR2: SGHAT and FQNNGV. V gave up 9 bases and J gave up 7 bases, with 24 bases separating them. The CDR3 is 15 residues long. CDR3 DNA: TGTGCCAGTAGCACCGTCGGGCTAGTCCCAGGGACCCAGTACTTC. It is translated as CASSTVGLVPGTQYF.

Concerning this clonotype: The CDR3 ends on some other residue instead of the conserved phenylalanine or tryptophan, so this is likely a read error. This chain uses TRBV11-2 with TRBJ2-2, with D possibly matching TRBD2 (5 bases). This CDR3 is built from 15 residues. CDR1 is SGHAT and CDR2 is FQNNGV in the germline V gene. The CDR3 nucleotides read TGTGCTAGCAGTCCATGGACTGCGAACACCAGGGAGCTGTTTTAT. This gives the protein CASSPWTANTRELFY.

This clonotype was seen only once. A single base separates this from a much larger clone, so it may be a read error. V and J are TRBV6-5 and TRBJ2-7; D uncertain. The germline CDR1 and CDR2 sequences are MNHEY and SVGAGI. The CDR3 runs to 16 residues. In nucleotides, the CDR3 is TGTGCCAGCAGTTACTCTGGCGGATTCAGATCCTGCGAGCAGTACTTC. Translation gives CASSYSGGFRSCEQYF.

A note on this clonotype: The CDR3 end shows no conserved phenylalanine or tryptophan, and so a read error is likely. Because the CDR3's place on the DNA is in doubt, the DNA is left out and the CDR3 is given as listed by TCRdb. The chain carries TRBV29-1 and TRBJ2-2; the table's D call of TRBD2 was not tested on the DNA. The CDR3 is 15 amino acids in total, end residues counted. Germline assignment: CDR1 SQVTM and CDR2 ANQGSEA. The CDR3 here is CSVGTRAANTGELFY.

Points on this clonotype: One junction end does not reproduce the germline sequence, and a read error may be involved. In DNA, the CDR3 is TGTGCCAGCAGCCACAATTACCGGGGCCCTAACTATGGCTACGCCTTC. This gives the protein CASSHNYRGPNYGYAF. The rearrangement links TRBV5-6 to TRBJ1-2; TRBD1 might be the D (5 bases). The CDR3 totals 16 residues. Germline lookup yields CDR1 SGHDT and CDR2 YYEEEE.

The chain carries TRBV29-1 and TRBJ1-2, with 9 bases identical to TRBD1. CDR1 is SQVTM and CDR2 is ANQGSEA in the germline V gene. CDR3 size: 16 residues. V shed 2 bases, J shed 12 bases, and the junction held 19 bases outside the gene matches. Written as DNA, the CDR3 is TGCAGCGTTGAAAAAAGTCAGGGGGACAGGGATTATGGTCACACCTTC. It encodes CSVEKSQGDRDYGHTF.

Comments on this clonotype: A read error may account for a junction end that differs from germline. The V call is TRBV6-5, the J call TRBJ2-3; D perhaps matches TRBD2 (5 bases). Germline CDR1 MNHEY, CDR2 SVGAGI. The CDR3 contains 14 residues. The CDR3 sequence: CTSTLAGGTDTQYF. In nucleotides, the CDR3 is TGTACCAGCACTTTGGCCGGAGGCACAGATACGCAATATTTT.